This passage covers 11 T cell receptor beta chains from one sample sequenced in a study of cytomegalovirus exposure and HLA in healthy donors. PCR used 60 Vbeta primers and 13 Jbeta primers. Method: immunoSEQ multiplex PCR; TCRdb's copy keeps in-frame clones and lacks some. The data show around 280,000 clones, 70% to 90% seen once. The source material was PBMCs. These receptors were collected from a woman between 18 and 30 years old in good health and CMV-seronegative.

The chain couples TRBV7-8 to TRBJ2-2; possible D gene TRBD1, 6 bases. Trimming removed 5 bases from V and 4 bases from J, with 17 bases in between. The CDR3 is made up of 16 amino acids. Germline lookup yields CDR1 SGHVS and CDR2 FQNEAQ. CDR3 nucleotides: TGTGCCAGCAGCATTGGACAGACGAAGTCCACCGGGGAGCTGTTTTTT. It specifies CASSIGQTKSTGELFF.

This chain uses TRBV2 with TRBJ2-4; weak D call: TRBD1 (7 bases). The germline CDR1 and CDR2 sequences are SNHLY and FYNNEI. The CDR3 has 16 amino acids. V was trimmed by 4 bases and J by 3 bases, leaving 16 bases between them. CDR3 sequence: CASSVSPQGGKNIQYF. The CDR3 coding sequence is TGTGCCAGCAGTGTGTCCCCCCAGGGGGGCAAAAACATTCAGTACTTC.

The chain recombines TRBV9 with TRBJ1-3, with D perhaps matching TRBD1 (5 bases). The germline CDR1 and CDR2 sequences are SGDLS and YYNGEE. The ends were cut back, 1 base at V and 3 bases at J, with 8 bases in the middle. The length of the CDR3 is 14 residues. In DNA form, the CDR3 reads TGTGCCAGCAGCGTACAGGGAATTGGAAACACCATATATTTT. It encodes CASSVQGIGNTIYF.

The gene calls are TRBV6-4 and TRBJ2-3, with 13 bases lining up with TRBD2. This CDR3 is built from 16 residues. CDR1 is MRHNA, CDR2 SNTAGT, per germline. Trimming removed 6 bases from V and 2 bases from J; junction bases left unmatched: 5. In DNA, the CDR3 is TGTGCCAGCAGCCCCGGGACTAGCGGGACCACAGATACGCAGTATTTT. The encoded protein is CASSPGTSGTTDTQYF.

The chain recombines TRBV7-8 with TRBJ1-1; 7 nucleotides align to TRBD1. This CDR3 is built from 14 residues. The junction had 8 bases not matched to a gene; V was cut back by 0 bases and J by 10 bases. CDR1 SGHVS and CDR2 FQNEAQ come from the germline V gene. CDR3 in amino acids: CASSLAKGAWVAFF. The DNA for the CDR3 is TGTGCCAGCAGCTTAGCGAAGGGGGCCTGGGTAGCTTTCTTT.

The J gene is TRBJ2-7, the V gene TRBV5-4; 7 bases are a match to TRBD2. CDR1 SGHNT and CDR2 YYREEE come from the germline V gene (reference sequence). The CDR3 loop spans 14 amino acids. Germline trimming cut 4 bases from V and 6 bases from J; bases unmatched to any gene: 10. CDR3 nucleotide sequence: TGTGCCAGCAGCCCTGGACTAGGCCCGGCCGAGCAGTACTTC. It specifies CASSPGLGPAEQYF.

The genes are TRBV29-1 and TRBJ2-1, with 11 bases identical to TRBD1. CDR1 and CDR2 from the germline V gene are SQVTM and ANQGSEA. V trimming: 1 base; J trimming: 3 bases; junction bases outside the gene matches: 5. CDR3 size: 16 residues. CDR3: CSVEGWTGGYYNEQFF. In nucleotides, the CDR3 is TGCAGCGTTGAAGGCTGGACAGGGGGCTACTACAATGAGCAGTTCTTC.

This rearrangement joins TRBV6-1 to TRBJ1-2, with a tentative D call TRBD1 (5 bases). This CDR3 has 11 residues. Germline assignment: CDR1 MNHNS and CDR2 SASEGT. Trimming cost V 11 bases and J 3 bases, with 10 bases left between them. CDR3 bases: TGTGCCGGGGGGAGGGACTATGGCTACACCTTC. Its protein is CAGGRDYGYTF.

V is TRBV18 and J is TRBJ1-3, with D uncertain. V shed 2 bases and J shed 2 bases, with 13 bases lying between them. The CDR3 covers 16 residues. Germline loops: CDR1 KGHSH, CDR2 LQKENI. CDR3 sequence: CASSPRNSETGNTIYF. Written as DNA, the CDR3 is TGTGCCAGCTCACCAAGGAATTCGGAGACTGGAAACACCATATATTTT.

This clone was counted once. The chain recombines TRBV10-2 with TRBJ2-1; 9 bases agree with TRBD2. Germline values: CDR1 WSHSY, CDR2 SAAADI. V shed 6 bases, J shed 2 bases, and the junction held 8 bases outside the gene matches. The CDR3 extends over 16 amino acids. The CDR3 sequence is CASRSDSSGAYNEQFF. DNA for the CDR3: TGCGCCAGCAGGTCGGACTCTAGCGGGGCCTACAATGAGCAGTTCTTC.

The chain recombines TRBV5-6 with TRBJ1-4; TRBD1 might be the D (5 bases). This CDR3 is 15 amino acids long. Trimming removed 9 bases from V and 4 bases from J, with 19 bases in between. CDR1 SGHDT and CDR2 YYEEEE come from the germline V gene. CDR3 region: CANPLGWGRNEKLFF. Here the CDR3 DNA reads TGTGCCAACCCCTTGGGATGGGGCCGTAATGAAAAACTGTTTTTT. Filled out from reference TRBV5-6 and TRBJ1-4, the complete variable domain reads DAGVTQSPTHLIKTRGQQVTLRCSPKSGHDTVSWYQQALGQGPQFIFQYYEEEERQRGNFPDRFSGHQFPNYSSELNVNALLLGDSALYLCANPLGWGRNEKLFFGSGTQLSVL.